The 18 T cell receptor beta chains below all came from one sample that was sequenced in a study of cytomegalovirus exposure and HLA in healthy donors. The PCR contained 60 Vbeta and 13 Jbeta primers. The protocol was immunoSEQ multiplex PCR, while the TCRdb copy is restricted to in-frame clones and leaves out a portion. The sample yields 120,000 to 150,000 clones, roughly 68% seen once. The sample consisted of PBMCs. The source is a man in his sixties in good health and CMV-seronegative.

This clone was seen only a few times. V usage is TRBV10-1 and J usage is TRBJ1-2; maybe TRBD1 (6 bases). The CDR3 sequence is 15 residues long. Per germline, CDR1 WNHNN and CDR2 SYGVQD (reference sequence). V shed 2 bases and J shed 3 bases, with 13 bases lying between them. CDR3 amino acids: CASSEKGVPDYGYTF. Here the CDR3 DNA reads TGCGCCAGCAGTGAGAAGGGGGTACCGGACTATGGCTACACCTTC.

The chain carries TRBV19 and TRBJ1-2, with 8 bases that match TRBD1. CDR1 is LNHDA and CDR2 is SQIVND in the germline V gene (reference sequence). V was clipped by 5 bases and J by 4 bases; unmatched bases: 9. This CDR3 has 15 residues. The CDR3 reads CASSEGTGVGYGYTF. CDR3 coding DNA: TGTGCCAGTAGTGAAGGGACAGGTGTTGGCTATGGCTACACCTTC.

This chain uses TRBV29-1 with TRBJ1-3; D uncertain. Germline CDR1 is SQVTM and CDR2 is ANQGSEA. The CDR3 has 12 amino acids. Trimming stripped 7 bases from V and 0 bases from J, with 7 bases between. The CDR3 bases are TGCAGCGCCGACACCTCTGGAAACACCATATATTTT. It translates to CSADTSGNTIYF.

V and J are TRBV7-2 and TRBJ1-2; D not resolved. The germline gives CDR1 SGHTA, CDR2 FQGNSA. This CDR3 contains 16 residues. V was clipped by 1 base and J by 5 bases, with 17 bases between them. The DNA for the CDR3 is TGTGCCAGCAGCTTAGGGCGGACTTCATTGGAATATGGCTACACCTTC. Translation: CASSLGRTSLEYGYTF.

The V gene is TRBV7-3, the J gene TRBJ2-5; 7 bases are shared with TRBD1. This CDR3 is built from 15 residues. Germline trimming cut 5 bases from V and 4 bases from J; bases unmatched to any gene: 10. CDR1 and CDR2 (germline): SGHTA, FQGTGA. CDR3 DNA sequence: TGTGCCAGCAGCCTCCAGGGGGAGTGGGGAGAGACCCAGTACTTC. Translated: CASSLQGEWGETQYF.

This chain uses TRBV2 with TRBJ1-1, with D perhaps TRBD1 (5 bases). The CDR3 sequence is 14 residues long. V was clipped by 6 bases and J by 0 bases, with 11 bases between them. The germline V gene has CDR1 SNHLY and CDR2 FYNNEI. The CDR3 spells CASSFDSLNTEAFF. The CDR3 region has the DNA TGTGCCAGCAGCTTTGACAGCTTGAACACTGAAGCTTTCTTT. Looking up the rest from reference TRBV2 and TRBJ1-1 gives the full variable domain: EPEVTQTPSHQVTQMGQEVILRCVPISNHLYFYWYRQILGQKVEFLVSFYNNEISEKSEIFDDQFSVERPDGSNFTLKIRSTKLEDSAMYFCASSFDSLNTEAFFGQGTRLTVV.

The CDR3 loop reads CASSLRLASYEQYF. The CDR3 DNA reads as TGTGCCAGCAGCTTACGACTAGCGAGCTACGAGCAGTACTTC. The V and J genes are TRBV11-2 and TRBJ2-7; 8 nucleotides match TRBD2. The length of the CDR3 is 14 residues. Germline V CDR1 and CDR2: SGHAT, FQNNGV. V shed 2 bases, J shed 3 bases, and the junction held 3 bases outside the gene matches.

The chain links TRBV19 to TRBJ1-5; the match to TRBD1 covers 8 bases. The junction had 8 bases not matched to a gene; V was cut back by 0 bases and J by 4 bases. CDR1 is LNHDA and CDR2 is SQIVND in the germline V gene (reference sequence). The length of the CDR3 is 17 residues. CDR3: CASSIDMPTGGNQPQHF. The CDR3, as DNA: TGTGCCAGTAGTATAGATATGCCTACAGGGGGTAATCAGCCCCAGCATTTT.

This chain connects TRBV14 to TRBJ1-1, with a weak D call TRBD1 (5 bases). The V and J ends lost 4 bases and 4 bases respectively, with 10 bases between them. This CDR3 has 13 residues. Germline V gene sequence: CDR1 SGHDN, CDR2 FVKESK. The CDR3 here is CASSPGGGTEAFF. The CDR3 nucleotides are TGTGCCAGCAGCCCGGGGGGGGGCACTGAAGCTTTCTTT.

This clone was found a few times. The CDR3 reads CASSAAGRGEGYEQYF. The CDR3 DNA sequence: TGTGCCAGTAGTGCCGCGGGGAGGGGAGAAGGCTACGAGCAGTACTTC. The chain has TRBV19 and TRBJ2-7; 7 nucleotides line up with TRBD2. Germline CDR1 reads LNHDA; CDR2 reads SQIVND (reference sequence). The CDR3 totals 16 residues. J was trimmed by 3 bases and V by 5 bases; bases with no gene match: 13.

This rearrangement joins TRBV9 to TRBJ2-5; tentatively, D is TRBD1 (6 bases). Germline values: CDR1 SGDLS, CDR2 YYNGEE. This CDR3 comprises 14 residues. V lost 0 bases to trimming and J lost 4 bases, with 10 bases between them. CDR3 sequence (DNA): TGTGCCAGCAGCGTAGGATCCAGGGGAGAGACCCAGTACTTC. Amino acids: CASSVGSRGETQYF.

The gene calls are TRBV5-1 and TRBJ2-2, with D possibly TRBD2 on 5 matching bases. CDR3 size: 14 residues. From germline, CDR1 is SGHRS and CDR2 YFSETQ. V dropped 9 bases and J dropped 6 bases, with 18 bases sitting between them. The DNA for the CDR3 is TGCGCCACCGCAACGGGAACGGGCTCCGGGGAGCTGTTTTTT. This encodes CATATGTGSGELFF.

Only a few counts were recorded for this clone. V usage is TRBV5-1 and J usage is TRBJ1-6; 10 bases line up with TRBD1. Trimming cost V 7 bases and J 10 bases; bases outside gene matches: 11. Germline-derived CDR1 and CDR2 are SGHRS and YFSETQ. The CDR3 extends over 15 amino acids. In DNA, the CDR3 is TGCGCCAGCCTGCCCGGGACAGGGGATTGGTCACCCCTCCACTTT. As protein: CASLPGTGDWSPLHF.

This clone turned up a few times. This chain uses TRBV7-6 with TRBJ1-5; TRBD1 matches at 8 bases. V was pared by 0 bases and J by 5 bases, with 6 bases of the junction left unmatched. In germline, CDR1 is SGHVS, CDR2 FNYEAQ. There are 16 residues in the CDR3. CDR3 sequence (DNA): TGTGCCAGCAGCTTAGCGGGGGGGGACAGGTATCAGCCCCAGCATTTT. The encoded protein is CASSLAGGDRYQPQHF. Supplemented by reference TRBV7-6 and TRBJ1-5, the full variable domain reads GAGVSQSPRYKVTKRGQDVALRCDPISGHVSLYWYRQALGQGPEFLTYFNYEAQQDKSGLPNDRFSAERPEGSISTLTIQRTEQRDSAMYRCASSLAGGDRYQPQHFGDGTRLSIL.

This clone turned up a few times. The chain is built from TRBV19 and TRBJ1-6, with TRBD1 matching over 8 bases. The CDR3 covers 16 residues. The germline V gene encodes CDR1 LNHDA and CDR2 SQIVND (reference sequence). With 3 bases clipped from V and 5 bases from J, the junction kept 6 bases outside the gene matches. Here the CDR3 DNA reads TGTGCCAGTAGTATGGTTCAGGGGGCAAATAATTCACCCCTCCACTTT. This sequence encodes CASSMVQGANNSPLHF.

This chain links TRBV5-4 with TRBJ1-6; 8 bases line up with TRBD1. The CDR3 consists of 16 residues. Germline values: CDR1 SGHNT, CDR2 YYREEE (reference sequence). The V and J ends lost 0 bases and 7 bases, in that order; junction bases with no gene match: 6. CDR3 in DNA: TGTGCCAGCAGCTTGGTCAGGGGGCAGGGGAATTCACCCCTCCACTTT. It is translated as CASSLVRGQGNSPLHF.

The chain links TRBV28 to TRBJ1-1; 7 bases are a match to TRBD1. The CDR3 spans 13 residues. Germline assignment: CDR1 MDHEN and CDR2 SYDVKM. Trimming removed 2 bases from V and 10 bases from J; junction bases left unmatched: 7. As DNA, the CDR3 is TGTGCCAGCAGTTTACGAGGGGGCTGGGTAGCTTTCTTT. As protein: CASSLRGGWVAFF.

A few counts support this clone. V and J are TRBV19 and TRBJ1-5; D gene unclear. V was shortened by 3 bases and J by 3 bases, with 15 bases between the two germline ends. Germline CDR1 and CDR2: LNHDA and SQIVND (reference sequence). The CDR3 is 16 residues long. CDR3 coding DNA: TGTGCCAGTAGTATCTACCACGCGGAATTCAATCAGCCCCAGCATTTT. Its protein is CASSIYHAEFNQPQHF.